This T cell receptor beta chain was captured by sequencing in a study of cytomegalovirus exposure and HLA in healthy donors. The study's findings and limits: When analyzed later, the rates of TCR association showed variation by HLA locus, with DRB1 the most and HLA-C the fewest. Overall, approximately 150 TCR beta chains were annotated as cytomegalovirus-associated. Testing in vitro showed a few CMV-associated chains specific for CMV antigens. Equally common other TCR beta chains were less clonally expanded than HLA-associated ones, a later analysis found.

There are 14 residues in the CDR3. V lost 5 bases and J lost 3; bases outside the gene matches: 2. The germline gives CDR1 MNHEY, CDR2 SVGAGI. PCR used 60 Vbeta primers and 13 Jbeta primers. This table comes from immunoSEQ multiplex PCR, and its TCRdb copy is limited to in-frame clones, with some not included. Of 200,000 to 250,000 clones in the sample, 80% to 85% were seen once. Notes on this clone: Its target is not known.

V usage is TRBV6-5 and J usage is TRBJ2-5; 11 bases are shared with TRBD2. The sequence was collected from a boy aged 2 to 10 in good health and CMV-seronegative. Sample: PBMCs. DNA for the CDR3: TGTGCCAGCAGTAAACTAGCGGGGGAAGAGACCCAGTACTTC. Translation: CASSKLAGEETQYF.